This T cell receptor (beta chain) was retrieved from a study of cytomegalovirus exposure and HLA in healthy donors. This PCR relied on a set of 60 Vbeta primers and 13 Jbeta primers. Authors' data handling: Approximately 11 million of 70 million to 80 million unique TCR beta chains were shared, per a later count. Libraries were prepared by immunoSEQ multiplex PCR; TCRdb keeps only in-frame clonotypes and omits some of them. The DNA was the basis for D and trimming; V, J and clone size are from that table. This sample has some 180,000 clones, with about 85% found just once. On this clone: Its antigen is currently unknown.

Findings and caveats of the study: Association of a missense DCLRE1C variant with TCR beta V- and J-gene trimming was reported in a later analysis. As was reported, the HLA-A and HLA-B alleles of most subjects were accurately predicted from TCR beta sequences. Later analysis suggested links between common viral pathogens and several top significant clusters.

Per the germline V gene, CDR1 is LNHNV and CDR2 is YYDKDF (reference sequence). The CDR3 spans 16 residues. Trimming removed 1 base from V and 5 bases from J; junction bases left unmatched: 5. The clonotype comes from a girl aged 5 to 17 in good health and CMV-seropositive. The chain uses TRBV15 and TRBJ1-4; 9 nucleotides align to TRBD1. The specimen was PBMCs. CDR3: CATSRGQGQGNEKLFF. Written as DNA, the CDR3 is TGTGCCACCAGCAGAGGCCAGGGACAGGGAAATGAAAAACTGTTTTTT. The full variable domain, with the rest looked up from reference TRBV15 and TRBJ1-4, is DAMVIQNPRYQVTQFGKPVTLSCSQTLNHNVMYWYQQKSSQAPKLLFHYYDKDFNNEADTPDNFQSRRPNTSFCFLDIRSPGLGDTAMYLCATSRGQGQGNEKLFFGSGTQLSVL.